This TCR beta chain was profiled in a study of T cells in localized non-small cell lung cancer. Concerning this clone: Its specificity is unknown.

Study-level points and caveats: Adjacent lung had a median roughly 53 of the 100 largest tumor clones. There was an association of higher blood T cell density with longer overall survival.

The data were produced by immunoSEQ multiplex PCR, yet TCRdb's version contains in-frame clones alone and is incomplete. The sample yields about 59,000 clones, approximately 90% seen once. In germline, CDR1 is MNHEY, CDR2 SMNVEV (reference sequence). The CDR3 has 13 amino acids. The V gene lost 3 bases and the J gene lost 6 bases, with 9 bases spanning the gap. The chain carries TRBV27 and TRBJ2-1, with no clear D. The clonotype originates from a man aged 35-69 years with stage I lung adenocarcinoma. Sequenced material: peripheral blood, taken before any cancer treatment. CDR3 protein: CASSFSRSNEQFF. The CDR3 coding sequence is TGTGCCAGCAGTTTCTCCCGATCCAATGAGCAGTTCTTC.